These 26 T cell receptor beta chains were sequenced from one sample in a study of blood T cell repertoires in COVID-19. TCRdb's copy holds only in-frame clones and misses some; the assay was immunoSEQ multiplex PCR. The table has 250,000 to 350,000 clones, approximately 91% seen once; the top ten hold approximately 2%. Sequenced input: peripheral blood. The receptors shown here come from a woman aged 30 to 39 with COVID-19, enrolled during active disease.

This chain uses TRBV3-1 (or the pseudogene TRBV3-2) with TRBJ2-7, with 11 positions matching TRBD2. After removal of 5 bases from V and 3 bases from J, the junction contained 6 bases not matched to a gene. Germline V gene lookup returns CDR1 LGHDT and CDR2 YNNKEL (reference sequence). The CDR3 runs 15 residues. The CDR3 here is CASSNRLAGNYEQYF. For the CDR3, the DNA is TGTGCCAGCAGCAACCGACTAGCGGGAAACTACGAGCAGTACTTC.

The CDR3 region has the DNA TGTGCCAGCGCCTTAGCGGGAGGGCCCTTGGATGAGCAGTTCTTC. Encoded protein: CASALAGGPLDEQFF. The V call is TRBV11-2, the J call TRBJ2-1; 11 bases agree with TRBD2. Germline loops: CDR1 SGHAT, CDR2 FQNNGV. The ends lost 8 bases at V and 8 bases at J; junction bases unmatched: 11. The CDR3 totals 15 residues.

The chain is built from TRBV7-2 and TRBJ2-1, with TRBD2 matching over 9 bases. J gave up 5 bases and V 2 bases, and 7 bases lay outside the gene matches. Germline CDR1 is SGHTA and CDR2 is FQGNSA. CDR3 size: 16 residues. This CDR3 is CASSLYWTSADNEQFF. The CDR3 DNA reads as TGTGCCAGCAGCTTATATTGGACTAGCGCCGACAATGAGCAGTTCTTC.

The chain employs TRBV9 and TRBJ2-5, with TRBD2 identical over 7 bases. Losses at the gene ends were 0 bases for V and 5 bases for J; bases not matched to a gene: 7. The CDR3 spans 15 residues. Per germline, CDR1 SGDLS and CDR2 YYNGEE. CDR3 bases: TGTGCCAGCAGCGTAGAGGCGGGAGAAATTGAGACCCAGTACTTC. Protein sequence: CASSVEAGEIETQYF.

The genes are TRBV11-3 and TRBJ1-1; D is undetermined. Germline assignment: CDR1 SGHNT and CDR2 YENEEA. The CDR3 contains 13 residues. With 0 bases removed from V and 7 bases from J, the gap between germline ends came to 9 bases. The CDR3 DNA follows: TGTGCCAGCAGCTTAGATTCATTCGGTGAAGCTTTCTTT. Protein product: CASSLDSFGEAFF.

With respect to this clone: Just one base apart from a much larger clone, this may be a read error. This chain joins TRBV11-3 and TRBJ2-2; no definite D call. Per germline, CDR1 SGHNT and CDR2 YENEEA. Deletions cut 5 bases from V and 4 bases from J, with 5 bases between. This CDR3 spans 12 amino acids. CDR3: CASSPGTGELFF. In DNA form, the CDR3 reads TGTGCCAGCAGCCCCGGCACCGGGGAGCTGTTTTTT.

This chain connects TRBV5-4 to TRBJ2-2; 10 bases map to TRBD2. J was trimmed by 3 bases and V by 5 bases; bases with no gene match: 4. The CDR3 sequence is 15 residues long. Germline lookup yields CDR1 SGHNT and CDR2 YYREEE (reference sequence). The CDR3 region has the DNA TGTGCCAGCAGTAGACTAGCGGGTTACACCGGGGAGCTGTTTTTT. Translating gives CASSRLAGYTGELFF. The variable domain in full, with the rest retrieved from reference TRBV5-4 and TRBJ2-2, is ETGVTQSPTHLIKTRGQQVTLRCSSQSGHNTVSWYQQALGQGPQFIFQYYREEENGRGNFPPRFSGLQFPNYSSELNVNALELDDSALYLCASSRLAGYTGELFFGEGSRLTVL.

This rearrangement joins TRBV9 to TRBJ1-4; possible D gene TRBD1, 5 bases. This CDR3 region has 15 residues. Trimming shortened V by 4 bases and J by 6 bases, and 16 bases separated the two germline ends. CDR1 is SGDLS, CDR2 YYNGEE, per germline. The CDR3 sequence is CASSPQEGTYEKLFF. In DNA form, the CDR3 reads TGTGCCAGCAGCCCCCAGGAAGGGACTTATGAAAAACTGTTTTTT.

CDR3 coding DNA: TGTGCCAGCAGACTAGCGGCCTCCTACGAGCAGTACTTC. This sequence encodes CASRLAASYEQYF. The chain employs TRBV2 and TRBJ2-7; 8 bases line up with TRBD2. After removal of 6 bases from V and 0 bases from J, the junction contained 1 base not matched to a gene. Germline V gene lookup returns CDR1 SNHLY and CDR2 FYNNEI. This CDR3 contains 13 residues.

The gene calls are TRBV27 and TRBJ1-3; D perhaps matches TRBD1 (5 bases). The CDR3 is 14 amino acids. Trimming took 6 bases from V and 1 from J, leaving 10 bases between them. Germline CDR1 reads MNHEY; CDR2 reads SMNVEV (reference sequence). CDR3 DNA: TGTGCCAGCAGCTTCTCAGGGTCTGGAAACACCATATATTTT. This encodes CASSFSGSGNTIYF.

This clone was observed a handful of times. The chain recombines TRBV24-1 with TRBJ2-7; D is perhaps TRBD1 (5 bases). V gave up 2 bases and J gave up 6 bases, with 10 bases separating them. CDR3 length equals 13 residues. Looked up from germline, CDR1 is KGHDR and CDR2 is SFDVKD. As DNA, the CDR3 is TGTGCCACCAGTGATTGGCAGGGTGCCGAGCAGTACTTC. It is translated as CATSDWQGAEQYF.

The chain couples TRBV6-6 to TRBJ2-7; 8 nucleotides line up with TRBD1. After removal of 7 bases from V and 0 bases from J, the junction contained 8 bases not matched to a gene. Looked up from germline, CDR1 is MNHNY and CDR2 is SVGAGI (reference sequence). The CDR3 is 15 amino acids. CDR3 bases: TGTGCCAGCACCCCACGACAGGGGAACTCCTACGAGCAGTACTTC. This codes for CASTPRQGNSYEQYF.

The V gene is TRBV18, the J gene TRBJ1-5; D is possibly TRBD1 (6 bases). This CDR3 spans 17 amino acids. CDR1 KGHSH and CDR2 LQKENI come from the germline V gene. The V and J ends lost 4 bases and 2 bases respectively, with 18 bases between them. The CDR3 bases are TGTGCCAGCTCACGAGTCAGGTTGGGACATGGCAATCAGCCCCAGCATTTT. Its protein is CASSRVRLGHGNQPQHF.

This chain uses TRBV4-1 with TRBJ2-3; 9 bases fit TRBD2. V lost 0 bases, J lost 6 bases, and 13 bases stayed unmatched. There are 18 residues in the CDR3. Germline V gene sequence: CDR1 MGHRA, CDR2 YSYEKL. This CDR3 reads CASSQDGPPAGGWDTQYF. The CDR3 DNA follows: TGCGCCAGCAGCCAAGATGGCCCTCCTGCGGGAGGGTGGGATACGCAGTATTTT.

The chain uses TRBV5-6 and TRBJ1-2; D remains unclear. The CDR3 has 17 residues. Germline V gene data show CDR1 as SGHDT and CDR2 as YYEEEE. Trimming stripped 0 bases from V and 2 bases from J, with 17 bases between. DNA of the CDR3: TGTGCCAGCAGCTTGGGTTACCACGTTGAGGCGAACTATGGCTACACCTTC. This translates into CASSLGYHVEANYGYTF. The full variable domain, its missing parts supplied by reference TRBV5-6 and TRBJ1-2, is DAGVTQSPTHLIKTRGQQVTLRCSPKSGHDTVSWYQQALGQGPQFIFQYYEEEERQRGNFPDRFSGHQFPNYSSELNVNALLLGDSALYLCASSLGYHVEANYGYTFGSGTRLTVV.

The chain has TRBV18 and TRBJ2-3; weak D call: TRBD1 (7 bases). CDR3 size: 18 residues. V dropped 2 bases and J dropped 1 base, with 19 bases sitting between them. Germline V gene data show CDR1 as KGHSH and CDR2 as LQKENI. CDR3 in DNA: TGTGCCAGCTCACCAAGCAGGGGGGAAGACTCTCGCACAGATACGCAGTATTTT. It codes for CASSPSRGEDSRTDTQYF.

V and J are TRBV19 and TRBJ2-5; maybe TRBD2 (5 bases). V shed 3 bases and J shed 5 bases, with 10 bases lying between them. Germline lookup yields CDR1 LNHDA and CDR2 SQIVND (reference sequence). The CDR3 consists of 13 residues. CDR3 coding DNA: TGTGCCAGTAGTATCTTGCGCGGGGAGACCCAGTACTTC. Encoded protein: CASSILRGETQYF.

Only a few counts were recorded for this clone. This CDR3 is also generated by other DNA sequences in the sample. The chain recombines TRBV6-5 with TRBJ1-6, with 7 bases aligning to TRBD1. This CDR3 has 13 amino acids. V dropped 5 bases and J dropped 7; count of bases not matched to a gene: 2. Per the germline V gene, CDR1 is MNHEY and CDR2 is SVGAGI. The CDR3 region is CASSRQGNSPLHF. CDR3 DNA: TGTGCCAGCAGTCGACAGGGAAATTCACCCCTCCACTTT.

This rearrangement joins TRBV6-6 to TRBJ1-4; D not resolved. The CDR3 totals 12 residues. The V gene lost 0 bases and the J gene lost 7 bases, with 3 bases spanning the gap. In germline, CDR1 is MNHNY, CDR2 SVGAGI (reference sequence). CDR3 in DNA: TGTGCCAGCAGTTACTCGGCTGAAAAACTGTTTTTT. Its protein product is CASSYSAEKLFF.

V usage is TRBV7-2 and J usage is TRBJ1-1; D gene ambiguous. Germline loops: CDR1 SGHTA, CDR2 FQGNSA. The CDR3 spans 13 residues. The V end was cut by 5 bases, the J end by 3 bases, with 10 bases between. CDR3 protein: CASSTRLDTEAFF. CDR3 coding DNA: TGTGCCAGCAGCACCCGACTCGACACTGAAGCTTTCTTT.

This chain links TRBV14 with TRBJ2-7; 11 positions match TRBD2. The CDR3 is 17 residues long. The trim removed 6 bases at V and 1 base at J, leaving 11 bases unmatched. Germline values: CDR1 SGHDN, CDR2 FVKESK. CDR3 nucleotides: TGTGCCAGCAGTCGGGGGACCGGGACTAGCGGATCCTACGAGCAGTACTTC. Protein product: CASSRGTGTSGSYEQYF.

The chain recombines TRBV27 with TRBJ1-2; D possibly corresponds to TRBD1 (5 bases). From germline, CDR1 is MNHEY and CDR2 SMNVEV (reference sequence). The CDR3 contains 15 residues. Trimming pared 7 bases from V and 8 bases from J, leaving 23 bases between. This chain's CDR3 is CASNPGRGELGGYTF. For the CDR3, the DNA is TGTGCCAGCAACCCGGGCCGGGGGGAACTAGGAGGCTACACCTTC.

V gene TRBV6-1 combines with J gene TRBJ1-5; 10 bases are shared with TRBD1. Trimming removed 3 bases from V and 2 bases from J; junction bases left unmatched: 4. This CDR3 is built from 16 residues. Germline assignment: CDR1 MNHNS and CDR2 SASEGT. The CDR3 loop reads CASSDPGTGGNQPQHF. CDR3 DNA sequence: TGTGCCAGCAGTGACCCTGGGACAGGGGGCAATCAGCCCCAGCATTTT.

This clone was recorded only once. The rearrangement joins TRBV6-6 to TRBJ1-6; no reliable D call. Germline assignment: CDR1 MNHNY and CDR2 SVGAGI (reference sequence). V was pared by 5 bases and J by 3 bases, with 11 bases between. There are 15 residues in the CDR3. The CDR3 spells CASSGDADYNSPLHF. In DNA, the CDR3 is TGTGCCAGCAGTGGAGATGCAGACTATAATTCACCCCTCCACTTT.

The chain joins TRBV6-1 to TRBJ1-6; D unclear. The CDR3 extends over 15 amino acids. Looked up from germline, CDR1 is MNHNS and CDR2 is SASEGT. V lost 3 bases, J lost 7 bases, and 13 bases lay in between. CDR3 region: CASSDQATDNSPLHF. CDR3 coding DNA: TGTGCCAGCAGTGACCAGGCCACCGACAATTCACCCCTCCACTTT.

The rearrangement uses TRBV14 and TRBJ1-2; 12 bases map to TRBD1. In germline, CDR1 is SGHDN, CDR2 FVKESK. The CDR3 extends over 15 amino acids. V shed 3 bases and J 8 bases; nucleotides not matched to a gene: 7. CDR3: CASSQVTGTGGGYTF. The DNA for the CDR3 is TGTGCCAGCAGCCAGGTCACCGGGACAGGGGGCGGCTACACCTTC.